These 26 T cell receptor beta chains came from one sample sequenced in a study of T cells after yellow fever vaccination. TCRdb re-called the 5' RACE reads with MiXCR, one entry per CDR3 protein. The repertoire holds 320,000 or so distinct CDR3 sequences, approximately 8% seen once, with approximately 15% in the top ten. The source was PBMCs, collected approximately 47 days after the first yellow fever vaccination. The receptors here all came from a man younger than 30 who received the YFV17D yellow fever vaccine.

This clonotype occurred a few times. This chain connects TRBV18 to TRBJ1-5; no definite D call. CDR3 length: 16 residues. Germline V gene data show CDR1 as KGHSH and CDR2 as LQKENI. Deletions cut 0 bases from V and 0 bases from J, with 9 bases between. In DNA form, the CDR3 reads TGTGCCAGCTCACCACCGGGCAGCTATAGCAATCAGCCCCAGCATTTT. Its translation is CASSPPGSYSNQPQHF.

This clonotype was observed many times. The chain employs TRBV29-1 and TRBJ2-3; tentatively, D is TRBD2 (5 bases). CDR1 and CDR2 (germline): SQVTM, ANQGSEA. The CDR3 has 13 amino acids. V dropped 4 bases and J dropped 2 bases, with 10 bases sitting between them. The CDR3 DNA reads TGCAGCGTTGGAGGGCGAACCACAGATACGCAGTATTTT. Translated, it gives CSVGGRTTDTQYF.

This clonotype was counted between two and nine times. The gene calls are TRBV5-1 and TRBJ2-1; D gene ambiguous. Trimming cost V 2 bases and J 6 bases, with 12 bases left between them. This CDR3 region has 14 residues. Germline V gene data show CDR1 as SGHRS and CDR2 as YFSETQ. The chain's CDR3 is CASSFNSPSNEQFF. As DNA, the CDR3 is TGCGCCAGCAGCTTTAACTCTCCGTCCAATGAGCAGTTCTTC. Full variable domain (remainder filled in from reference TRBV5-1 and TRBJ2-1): KAGVTQTPRYLIKTRGQQVTLSCSPISGHRSVSWYQQTPGQGLQFLFEYFSETQRNKGNFPGRFSGRQFSNSRSEMNVSTLELGDSALYLCASSFNSPSNEQFFGPGTRLTVL.

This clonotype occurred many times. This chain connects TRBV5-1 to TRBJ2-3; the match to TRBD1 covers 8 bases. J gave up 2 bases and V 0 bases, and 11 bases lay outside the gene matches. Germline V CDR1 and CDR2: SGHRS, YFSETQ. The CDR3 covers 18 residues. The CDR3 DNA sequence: TGCGCCAGCAGCTTGGCGGACAGGGAATACGCGCACACAGATACGCAGTATTTT. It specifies CASSLADREYAHTDTQYF.

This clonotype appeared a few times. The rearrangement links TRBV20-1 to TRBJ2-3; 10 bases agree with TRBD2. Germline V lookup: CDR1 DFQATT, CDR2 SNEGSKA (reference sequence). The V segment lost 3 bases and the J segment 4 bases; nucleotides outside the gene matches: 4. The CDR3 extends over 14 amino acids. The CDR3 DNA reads TGCAGTGCTAGTGCTAGCGGGGGATCAGATACGCAGTATTTT. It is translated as CSASASGGSDTQYF.

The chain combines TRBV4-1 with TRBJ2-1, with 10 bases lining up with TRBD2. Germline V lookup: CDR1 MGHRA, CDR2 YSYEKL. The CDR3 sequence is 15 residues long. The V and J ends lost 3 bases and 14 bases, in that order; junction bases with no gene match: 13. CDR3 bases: TGCGCCAGCAGCCAGACCGCCCCACTAGCGGGGACAAAGTTCTTC. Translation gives CASSQTAPLAGTKFF.

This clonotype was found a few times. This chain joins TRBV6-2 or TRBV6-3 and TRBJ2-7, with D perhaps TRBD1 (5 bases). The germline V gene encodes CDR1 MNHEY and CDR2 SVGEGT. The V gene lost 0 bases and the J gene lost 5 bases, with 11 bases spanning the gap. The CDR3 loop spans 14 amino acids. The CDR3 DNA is TGTGCCAGCAGTTACTCGTATACAGGCGACGAGCAGTACTTC. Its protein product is CASSYSYTGDEQYF.

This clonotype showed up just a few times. CDR3 sequence: CASSLRQAETQYF. In DNA, the CDR3 is TGTGCCAGCAGCTTACGACAGGCGGAGACCCAGTACTTC. The V call is TRBV7-6, the J call TRBJ2-5; tentatively, D is TRBD1 (6 bases). V lost 2 bases, J lost 5 bases, and 9 bases lay in between. Germline V gives CDR1 SGHVS, CDR2 FNYEAQ. CDR3 length equals 13 residues.

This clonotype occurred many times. The CDR3 loop is CASSLGQGREQYF. The CDR3 DNA sequence: TGTGCCAGCAGTTTAGGACAGGGCCGCGAGCAGTACTTC. V is TRBV12-3 or TRBV12-4 and J is TRBJ2-7, with 7 positions matching TRBD1. V trimming: 1 base; J trimming: 6 bases; junction bases outside the gene matches: 3. This CDR3 has 13 residues.

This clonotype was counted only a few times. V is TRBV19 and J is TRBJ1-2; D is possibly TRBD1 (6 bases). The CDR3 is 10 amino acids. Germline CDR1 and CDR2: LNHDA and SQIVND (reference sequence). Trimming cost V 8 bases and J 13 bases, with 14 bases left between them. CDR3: CASGGRGGTF. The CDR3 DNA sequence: TGTGCCAGTGGGGGAAGAGGGGGCACCTTC.

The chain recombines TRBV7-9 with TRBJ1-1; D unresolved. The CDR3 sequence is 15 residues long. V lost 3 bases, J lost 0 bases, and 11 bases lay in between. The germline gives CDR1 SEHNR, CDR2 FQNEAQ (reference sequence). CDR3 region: CASSFSPGMNTEAFF. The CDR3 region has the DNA TGTGCCAGCAGCTTCTCCCCAGGAATGAACACTGAAGCTTTCTTT.

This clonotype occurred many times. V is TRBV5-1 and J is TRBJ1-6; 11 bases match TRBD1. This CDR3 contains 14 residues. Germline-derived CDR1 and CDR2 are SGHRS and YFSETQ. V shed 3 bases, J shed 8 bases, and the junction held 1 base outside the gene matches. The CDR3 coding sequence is TGCGCCAGCAGCTGGGGACAGGGGGATTCACCCCTCCACTTT. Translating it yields CASSWGQGDSPLHF.

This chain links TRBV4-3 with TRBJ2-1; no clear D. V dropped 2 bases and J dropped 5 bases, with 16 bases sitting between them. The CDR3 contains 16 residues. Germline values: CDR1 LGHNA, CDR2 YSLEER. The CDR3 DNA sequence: TGCGCCAGCAGCCAAAAGGGAACACACCGGGACAATGAGCAGTTCTTC. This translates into CASSQKGTHRDNEQFF.

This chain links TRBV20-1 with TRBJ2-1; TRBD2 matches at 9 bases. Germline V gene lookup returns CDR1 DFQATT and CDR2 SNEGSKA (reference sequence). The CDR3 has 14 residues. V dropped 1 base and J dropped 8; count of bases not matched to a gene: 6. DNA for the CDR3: TGCAGTGCTAGAGTTCGCGGGGGGGCACATGAGCAGTTCTTC. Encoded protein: CSARVRGGAHEQFF.

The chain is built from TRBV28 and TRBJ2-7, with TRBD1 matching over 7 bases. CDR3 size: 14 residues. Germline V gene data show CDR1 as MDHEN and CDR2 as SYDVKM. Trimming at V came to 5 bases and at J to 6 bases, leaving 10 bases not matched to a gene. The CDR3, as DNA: TGTGCCAGCAGTGGGGGACAGTTGACCTCCGAGCAGTACGTC. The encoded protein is CASSGGQLTSEQYV.

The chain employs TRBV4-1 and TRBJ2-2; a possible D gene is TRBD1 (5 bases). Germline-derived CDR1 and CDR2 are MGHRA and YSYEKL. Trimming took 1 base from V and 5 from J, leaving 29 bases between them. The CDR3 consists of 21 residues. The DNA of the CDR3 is TGCGCCAGCAGCCAAGCGTTTGTCGTCCGGGTTAGCCAGGGAAATACCGGGGAGCTGTTTTTT. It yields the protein CASSQAFVVRVSQGNTGELFF.

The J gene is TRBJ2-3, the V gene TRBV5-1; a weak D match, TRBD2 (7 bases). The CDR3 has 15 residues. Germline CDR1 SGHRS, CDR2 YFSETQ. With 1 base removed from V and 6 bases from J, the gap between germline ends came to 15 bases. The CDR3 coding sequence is TGCGCCAGCAGCTTGTTTACCGCGGGGGCGGATACGCAGTATTTT. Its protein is CASSLFTAGADTQYF.

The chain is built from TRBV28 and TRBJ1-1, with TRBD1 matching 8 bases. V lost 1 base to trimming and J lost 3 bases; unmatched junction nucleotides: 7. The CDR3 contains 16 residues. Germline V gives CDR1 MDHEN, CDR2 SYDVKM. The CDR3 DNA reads TGTGCCAGCAGTTTATTGGGGCAGGGGGCCGACACTGAAGCTTTCTTT. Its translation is CASSLLGQGADTEAFF. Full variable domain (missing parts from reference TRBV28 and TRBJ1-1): DVKVTQSSRYLVKRTGEKVFLECVQDMDHENMFWYRQDPGLGLRLIYFSYDVKMKEKGDIPEGYSVSREKKERFSLILESASTNQTSMYLCASSLLGQGADTEAFFGQGTRLTVV.

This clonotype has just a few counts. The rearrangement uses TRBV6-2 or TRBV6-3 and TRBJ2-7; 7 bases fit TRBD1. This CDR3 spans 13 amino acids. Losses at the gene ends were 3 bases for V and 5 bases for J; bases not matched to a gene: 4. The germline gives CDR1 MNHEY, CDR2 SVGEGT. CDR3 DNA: TGTGCCAGCAGTTATGACAGGGACCACGAGCAGTACGTC. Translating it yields CASSYDRDHEQYV.

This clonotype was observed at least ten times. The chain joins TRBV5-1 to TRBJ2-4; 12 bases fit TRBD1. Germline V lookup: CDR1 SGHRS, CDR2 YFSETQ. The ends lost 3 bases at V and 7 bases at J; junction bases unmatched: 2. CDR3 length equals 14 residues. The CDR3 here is CASSSGTGGNIQYF. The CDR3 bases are TGCGCCAGCAGCTCGGGGACAGGGGGCAACATTCAGTACTTC.

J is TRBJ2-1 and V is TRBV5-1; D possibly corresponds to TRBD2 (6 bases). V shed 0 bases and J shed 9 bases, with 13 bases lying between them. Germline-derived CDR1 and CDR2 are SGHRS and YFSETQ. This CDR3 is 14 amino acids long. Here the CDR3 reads CASSLEGGLGEQFF. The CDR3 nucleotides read TGCGCCAGCAGCTTGGAAGGAGGGTTGGGTGAGCAGTTCTTC. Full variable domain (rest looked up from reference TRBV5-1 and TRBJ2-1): KAGVTQTPRYLIKTRGQQVTLSCSPISGHRSVSWYQQTPGQGLQFLFEYFSETQRNKGNFPGRFSGRQFSNSRSEMNVSTLELGDSALYLCASSLEGGLGEQFFGPGTRLTVL.

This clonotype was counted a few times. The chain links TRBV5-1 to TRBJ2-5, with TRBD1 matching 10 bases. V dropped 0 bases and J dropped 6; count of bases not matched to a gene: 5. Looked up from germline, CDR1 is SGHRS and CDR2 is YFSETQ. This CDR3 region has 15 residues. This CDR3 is CASSLAPGQGKTQYF. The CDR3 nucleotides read TGCGCCAGCAGCTTGGCCCCGGGACAGGGGAAGACCCAGTACTTC.

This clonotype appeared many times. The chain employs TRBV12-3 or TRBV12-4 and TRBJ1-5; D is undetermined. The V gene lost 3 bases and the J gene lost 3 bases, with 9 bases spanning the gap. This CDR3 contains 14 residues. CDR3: CASSFGGFNQPQHF. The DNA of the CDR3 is TGTGCCAGCAGTTTTGGAGGATTCAATCAGCCCCAGCATTTT.

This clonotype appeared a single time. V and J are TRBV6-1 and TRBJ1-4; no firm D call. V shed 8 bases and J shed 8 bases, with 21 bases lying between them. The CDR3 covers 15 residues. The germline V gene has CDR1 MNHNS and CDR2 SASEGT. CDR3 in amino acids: CASALMGGSGEKLFF. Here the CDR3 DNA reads TGTGCCAGCGCTCTAATGGGCGGCTCGGGAGAAAAACTGTTTTTT.

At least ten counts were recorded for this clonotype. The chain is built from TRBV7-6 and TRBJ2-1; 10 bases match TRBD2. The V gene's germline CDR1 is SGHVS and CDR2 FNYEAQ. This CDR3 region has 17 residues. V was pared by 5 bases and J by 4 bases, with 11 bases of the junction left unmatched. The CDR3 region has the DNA TGTGCCAGCAGCAAGCGGGCTAGCGGGGGCGAATACAATGAGCAGTTCTTC. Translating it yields CASSKRASGGEYNEQFF.

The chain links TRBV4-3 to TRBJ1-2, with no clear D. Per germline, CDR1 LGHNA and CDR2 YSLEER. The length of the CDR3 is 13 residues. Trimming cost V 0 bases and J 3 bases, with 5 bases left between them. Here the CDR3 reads CASSQESHYGYTF. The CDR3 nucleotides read TGCGCCAGCAGCCAAGAGTCACACTATGGCTACACCTTC.